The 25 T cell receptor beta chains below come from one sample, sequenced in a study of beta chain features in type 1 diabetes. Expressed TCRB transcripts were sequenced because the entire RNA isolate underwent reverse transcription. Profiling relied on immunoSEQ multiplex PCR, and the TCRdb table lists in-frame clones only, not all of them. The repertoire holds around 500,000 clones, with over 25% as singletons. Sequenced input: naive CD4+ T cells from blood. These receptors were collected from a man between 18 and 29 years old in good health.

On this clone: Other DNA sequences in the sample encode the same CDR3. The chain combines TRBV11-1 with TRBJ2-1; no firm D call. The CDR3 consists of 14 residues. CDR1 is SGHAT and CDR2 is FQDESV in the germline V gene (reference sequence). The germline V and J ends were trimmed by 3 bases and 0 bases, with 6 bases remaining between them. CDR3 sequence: CASSLGSSYNEQFF. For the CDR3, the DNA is TGTGCCAGCAGCTTGGGTAGCTCCTACAATGAGCAGTTCTTC. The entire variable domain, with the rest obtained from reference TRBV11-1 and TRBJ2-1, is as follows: EAEVAQSPRYKITEKSQAVAFWCDPISGHATLYWYRQILGQGPELLVQFQDESVVDDSQLPKDRFSAERLKGVDSTLKIQPAELGDSAMYLCASSLGSSYNEQFFGPGTRLTVL.

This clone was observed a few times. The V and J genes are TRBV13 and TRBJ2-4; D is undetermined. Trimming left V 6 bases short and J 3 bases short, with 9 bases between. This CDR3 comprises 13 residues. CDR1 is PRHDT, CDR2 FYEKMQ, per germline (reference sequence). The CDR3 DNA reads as TGTGCCAGCAGGGAAGCCCGCAAAAACATTCAGTACTTC. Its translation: CASREARKNIQYF.

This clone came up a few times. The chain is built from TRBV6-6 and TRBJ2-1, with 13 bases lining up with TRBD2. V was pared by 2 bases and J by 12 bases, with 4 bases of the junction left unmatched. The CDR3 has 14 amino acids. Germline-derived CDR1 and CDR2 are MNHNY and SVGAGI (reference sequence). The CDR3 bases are TGTGCCAGCAGTTACGGGACTAGCGGGATGGCGCAGTTCTTC. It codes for CASSYGTSGMAQFF.

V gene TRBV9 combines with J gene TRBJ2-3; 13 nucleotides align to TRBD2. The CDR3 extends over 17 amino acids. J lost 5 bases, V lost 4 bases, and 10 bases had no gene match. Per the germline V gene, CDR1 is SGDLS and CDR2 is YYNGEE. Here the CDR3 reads CASSPGTSGTWGDTQYF. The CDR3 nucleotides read TGTGCCAGCAGCCCTGGGACTAGCGGGACCTGGGGAGATACGCAGTATTTT. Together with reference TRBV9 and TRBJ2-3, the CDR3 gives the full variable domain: DSGVTQTPKHLITATGQRVTLRCSPRSGDLSVYWYQQSLDQGLQFLIQYYNGEERAKGNILERFSAQQFPDLHSELNLSSLELGDSALYFCASSPGTSGTWGDTQYFGPGTRLTVL.

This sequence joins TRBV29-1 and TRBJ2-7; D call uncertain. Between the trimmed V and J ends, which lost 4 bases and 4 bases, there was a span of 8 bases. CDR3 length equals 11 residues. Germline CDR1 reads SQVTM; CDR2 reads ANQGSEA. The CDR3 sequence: CSVGEVYEQYF. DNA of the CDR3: TGCAGCGTTGGAGAGGTATACGAGCAGTACTTC.

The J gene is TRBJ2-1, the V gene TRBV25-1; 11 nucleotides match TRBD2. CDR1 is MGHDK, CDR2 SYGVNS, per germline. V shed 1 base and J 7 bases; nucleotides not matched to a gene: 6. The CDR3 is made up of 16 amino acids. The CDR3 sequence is CASSELGLAVGNEQFF. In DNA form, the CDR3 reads TGTGCCAGCAGTGAATTGGGACTAGCGGTGGGGAATGAGCAGTTCTTC.

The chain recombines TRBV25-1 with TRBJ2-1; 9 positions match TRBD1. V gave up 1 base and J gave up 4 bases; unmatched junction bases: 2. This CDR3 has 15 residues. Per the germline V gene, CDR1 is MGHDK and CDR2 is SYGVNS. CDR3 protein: CASSEWGQGYNEQFF. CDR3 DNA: TGTGCCAGCAGTGAATGGGGACAGGGATACAATGAGCAGTTCTTC.

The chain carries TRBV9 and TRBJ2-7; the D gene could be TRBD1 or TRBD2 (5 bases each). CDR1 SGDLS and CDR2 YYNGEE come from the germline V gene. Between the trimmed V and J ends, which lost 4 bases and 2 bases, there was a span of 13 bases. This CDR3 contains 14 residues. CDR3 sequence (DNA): TGTGCCAGCAGCCGATCGGGGCAGACCTACGAGCAGTACTTC. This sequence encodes CASSRSGQTYEQYF.

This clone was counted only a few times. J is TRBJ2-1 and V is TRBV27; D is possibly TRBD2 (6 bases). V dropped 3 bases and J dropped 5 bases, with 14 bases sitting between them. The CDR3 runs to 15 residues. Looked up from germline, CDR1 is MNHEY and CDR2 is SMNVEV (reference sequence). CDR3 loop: CASSLIGTPNNEQFF. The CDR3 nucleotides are TGTGCCAGCAGTTTGATCGGGACTCCCAACAATGAGCAGTTCTTC.

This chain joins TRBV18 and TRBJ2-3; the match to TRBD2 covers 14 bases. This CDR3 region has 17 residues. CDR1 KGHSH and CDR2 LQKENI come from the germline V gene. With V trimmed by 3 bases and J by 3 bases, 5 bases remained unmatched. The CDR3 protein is CASSPGLAGGRTDTQYF. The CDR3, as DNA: TGTGCCAGCTCACCCGGACTAGCGGGAGGAAGGACAGATACGCAGTATTTT.

Here the CDR3 DNA reads TGTGCCAGCAGTGAAGAGAGAAGTGTGAATGAGCAGTTCTTC. It encodes CASSEERSVNEQFF. V is TRBV6-1 and J is TRBJ2-1; no clear D gene. CDR1 and CDR2 from the germline V gene are MNHNS and SASEGT. V lost 1 base, J lost 7 bases, and 11 bases lay in between. The CDR3 is 14 amino acids.

Here the CDR3 reads CASNHGRSPMAGELFF. The CDR3, as DNA: TGTGCCAGCAACCATGGTCGGAGCCCGATGGCCGGGGAGCTGTTTTTT. V gene TRBV7-2 combines with J gene TRBJ2-2; D is ambiguous. Germline loops: CDR1 SGHTA, CDR2 FQGNSA. Trimming took off 7 bases at V and 6 bases at J, with 21 bases between the two ends. The CDR3 spans 16 residues. The full variable domain, its missing parts supplied by reference TRBV7-2 and TRBJ2-2, is GAGVSQSPSNKVTEKGKDVELRCDPISGHTALYWYRQSLGQGLEFLIYFQGNSAPDKSGLPSDRFSAERTGGSVSTLTIQRTQQEDSAVYLCASNHGRSPMAGELFFGEGSRLTVL.

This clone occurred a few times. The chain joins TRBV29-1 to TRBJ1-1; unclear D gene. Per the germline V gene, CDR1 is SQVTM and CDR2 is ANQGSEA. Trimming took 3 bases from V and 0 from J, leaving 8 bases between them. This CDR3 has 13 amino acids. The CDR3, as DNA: TGCAGCGTTGATCGGACCATGAACACTGAAGCTTTCTTT. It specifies CSVDRTMNTEAFF.

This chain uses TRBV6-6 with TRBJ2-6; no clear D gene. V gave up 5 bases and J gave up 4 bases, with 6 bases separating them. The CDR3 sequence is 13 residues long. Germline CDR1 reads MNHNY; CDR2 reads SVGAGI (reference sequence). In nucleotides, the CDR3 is TGTGCCAGCAGTGCGCAGGGGGCCAACGTCCTGACTTTC. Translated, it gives CASSAQGANVLTF.

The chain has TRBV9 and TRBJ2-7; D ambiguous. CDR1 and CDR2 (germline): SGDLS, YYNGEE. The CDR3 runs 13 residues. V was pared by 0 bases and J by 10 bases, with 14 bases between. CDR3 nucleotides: TGTGCCAGCAGCGTAGCCCGCCTGCCGAGCCAGTACTTC. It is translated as CASSVARLPSQYF.

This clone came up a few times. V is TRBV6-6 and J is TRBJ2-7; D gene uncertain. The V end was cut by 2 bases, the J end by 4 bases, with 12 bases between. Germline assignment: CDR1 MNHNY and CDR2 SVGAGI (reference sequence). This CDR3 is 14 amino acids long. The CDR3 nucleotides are TGTGCCAGCAGTTACCGGATAGAAGCGTACGAGCAGTACTTC. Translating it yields CASSYRIEAYEQYF.

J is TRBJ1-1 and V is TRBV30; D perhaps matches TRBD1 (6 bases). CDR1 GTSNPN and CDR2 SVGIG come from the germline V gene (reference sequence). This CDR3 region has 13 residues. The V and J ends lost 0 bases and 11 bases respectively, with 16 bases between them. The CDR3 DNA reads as TGTGCCTGGAGTGTACGGTCGACAGGCGCGGCTTTCTTT. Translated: CAWSVRSTGAAFF.

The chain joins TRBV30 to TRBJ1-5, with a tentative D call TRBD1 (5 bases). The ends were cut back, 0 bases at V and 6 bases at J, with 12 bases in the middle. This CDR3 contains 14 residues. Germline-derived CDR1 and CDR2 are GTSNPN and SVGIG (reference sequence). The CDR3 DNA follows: TGTGCCTGGAGTGTGGACATATCGGCTCAGCCCCAGCATTTT. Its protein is CAWSVDISAQPQHF.

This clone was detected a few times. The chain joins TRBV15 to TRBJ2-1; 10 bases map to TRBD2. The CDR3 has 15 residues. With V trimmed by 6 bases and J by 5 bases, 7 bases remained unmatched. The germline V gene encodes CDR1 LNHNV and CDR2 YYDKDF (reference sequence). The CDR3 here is CATRKGLAIDNEQFF. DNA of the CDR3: TGTGCCACCAGGAAGGGACTAGCGATAGACAATGAGCAGTTCTTC. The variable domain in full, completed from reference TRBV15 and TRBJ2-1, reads DAMVIQNPRYQVTQFGKPVTLSCSQTLNHNVMYWYQQKSSQAPKLLFHYYDKDFNNEADTPDNFQSRRPNTSFCFLDIRSPGLGDTAMYLCATRKGLAIDNEQFFGPGTRLTVL.

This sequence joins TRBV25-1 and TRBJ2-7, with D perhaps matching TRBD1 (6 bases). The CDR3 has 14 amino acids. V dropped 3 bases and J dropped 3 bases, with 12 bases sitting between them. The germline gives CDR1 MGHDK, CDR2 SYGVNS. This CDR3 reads CASSDPGQIYEQYF. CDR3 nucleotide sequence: TGTGCCAGCAGTGATCCCGGACAGATCTACGAGCAGTACTTC.

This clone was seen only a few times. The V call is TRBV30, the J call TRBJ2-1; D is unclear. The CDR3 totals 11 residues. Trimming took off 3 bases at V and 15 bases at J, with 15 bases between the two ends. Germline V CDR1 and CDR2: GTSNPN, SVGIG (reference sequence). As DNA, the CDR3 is TGTGCCTGGAGCGTGGGTACAAACAGGTTCTTC. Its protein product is CAWSVGTNRFF.

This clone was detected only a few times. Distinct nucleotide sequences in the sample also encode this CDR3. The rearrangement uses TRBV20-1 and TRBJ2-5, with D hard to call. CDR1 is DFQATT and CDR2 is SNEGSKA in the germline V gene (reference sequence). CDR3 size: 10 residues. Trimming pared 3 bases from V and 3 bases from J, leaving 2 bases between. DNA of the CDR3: TGCAGTGCTAGGGAAGAGACCCAGTACTTC. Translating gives CSAREETQYF.

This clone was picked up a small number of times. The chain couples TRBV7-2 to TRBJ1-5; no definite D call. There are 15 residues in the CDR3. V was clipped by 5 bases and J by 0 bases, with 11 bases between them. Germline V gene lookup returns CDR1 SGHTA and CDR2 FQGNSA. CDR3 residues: CASSPMGYSNQPQHF. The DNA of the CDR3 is TGTGCCAGCAGCCCCATGGGGTATAGCAATCAGCCCCAGCATTTT.

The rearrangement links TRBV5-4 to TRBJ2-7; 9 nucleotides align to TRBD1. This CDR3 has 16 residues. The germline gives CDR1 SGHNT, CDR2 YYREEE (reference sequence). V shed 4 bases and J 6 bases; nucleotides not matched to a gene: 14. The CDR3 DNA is TGTGCCAGCAGCGGGGGGGACAGGGCAATGACAAGCGAGCAGTACTTC. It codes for CASSGGDRAMTSEQYF.

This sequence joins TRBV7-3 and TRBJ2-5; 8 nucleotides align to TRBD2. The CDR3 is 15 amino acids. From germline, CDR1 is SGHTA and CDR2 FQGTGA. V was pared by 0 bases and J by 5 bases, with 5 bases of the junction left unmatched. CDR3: CASSLTGTSSETQYF. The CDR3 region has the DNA TGTGCCAGCAGCTTAACCGGGACTAGTAGTGAGACCCAGTACTTC.